This entry describes one TCR beta chain. What this receptor recognizes is not known. The sample holds no much larger clone one base away, and base qualities are not on file. Trimming costs V 4 bases and J 1 base, and their ends lie 18 bases apart. The CDR3 runs 17 amino acids, cysteine and phenylalanine included. The DNA shown is the 51-base CDR3, in frame from base 1. CDR1 is given as SGDLS and CDR2 as YYNGEE, both from the germline V gene. In total, approximately 700 healthy bone marrow donors made up the cohort. At the time of sampling, every cohort member was nominally healthy, though immune exposures that went unrecorded were likely present. The donor tested CMV seronegative, placing the donor among the 350 to 400 seronegative members of the cohort. A peripheral blood sample was collected from each donor, and TCR beta sequencing was performed on peripheral blood mononuclear cells. Genomic DNA was extracted from the blood cell samples with the Qiagen DNeasy Blood Extraction Kit.

This entry belongs to a study of cytomegalovirus exposure and HLA in healthy donors (dated by TCRdb to about 2017). The study in broad terms: According to an earlier analysis of 450 to 650 of the donors, about 190 million T cells yielded roughly 100 million unique TCR beta sequences and more than 250 Gb of sequence data. An early release that covered some 630 HLA-typed donors contained 250 to 350 gigabases of sequencing data and 85 million to 100 million unique TCR sequences. Among the roughly 400 genotyped donors, approximately 77% belonged to the genetic ancestry cluster associated with self-reported Caucasian donors. The study was designed to test whether signatures of past pathogen exposure could be identified by cataloging public T cell receptors. The T cell repertoires of around 730 subjects were profiled by immunosequencing and related to cytomegalovirus serostatus. In addition to the first cohort of 666 subjects, a separate validation cohort of about 120 different subjects was used. High-throughput TCR immunosequencing, statistical association of individual TCRs with disease status, and machine learning were combined to predict cytomegalovirus infection status. To study patterns of TCR occurrence, a later analysis re-analyzed previously published TCR beta repertoires from 550 to 800 donors and added high-resolution HLA genotyping. In the later analysis, no new phenotypic data were used to find candidate immune exposures; instead, reliance was placed on TCR beta sequences and their occurrence across donors. In an earlier analysis of roughly 580 of the donors, high-throughput TCR beta sequencing was used to judge whether each TCR beta V gene segment behaved as functional or pseudogenic. Alongside the repertoire data, information on donor age, sex, ethnicity and CMV serostatus was compiled. A later genetic analysis used genome-wide SNP genotypes for about 65% of the roughly 700 donors, treating that subset as a discovery cohort. Every discovery cohort repertoire had been produced on one sequencing platform. Both class I and class II loci were covered by HLA typing, at four-digit resolution. Typing coverage differed by locus: A, B, C, DRB1 and DQB1 were typed in roughly 620-640 donors, DQA1 in 522, DPA1 in some 600, and DPB1 in 472. A handful of DR-DQ haplotypes were handled as single units for association and clustering because linkage in the cohort was strong. Among over 350 genotyped donors of the cohort, an average of approximately 240,000 unique TCR beta nucleotide sequences were sequenced per donor, approximately 20% of them non-productive. What the research found in general, with its limitations: Roughly uniform sequencing depth across donors was assumed in presence/absence analyses, although this assumption may not hold. When HLA alleles, especially DR and DQ, strongly co-occurred, TCR associations were difficult to assign to individual alleles. The classifier was reported to diagnose cytomegalovirus status with high specificity and sensitivity in both the original and validation cohorts. A group of highly shared sequence variants was considered likely to be a technical artifact of the sequencing pipeline. In the study, 150 to 200 TCR beta chains were listed as associated with cytomegalovirus. V-gene and J-gene trimming of TCR beta chains was associated with a missense DCLRE1C variant in a later genetic analysis, and the association was replicated in an independent cohort. Because HLA typing was missing for some donors at each locus, association tests included only the typed subset. A further reported finding was that TCR beta sequences accurately predicted the HLA-A and HLA-B alleles for most subjects in the first cohort. In an earlier analysis of some 540 of the donors, most TCR beta V segments appeared in productive rearrangements about 87% or about 30% of the time, broadly matching IMGT annotations. Most CMV-associated TCR beta chains appeared to be HLA-restricted in a later analysis, and the HLA associations seemed to be driven largely by CMV exposure. According to a later analysis, parvovirus B19, influenza, CMV and Epstein-Barr virus appeared linked to several top co-occurrence clusters. Some IMGT-functional V segments, including TRBV6-2 and TRBV6-3, could not be distinguished by the 87-base-pair reads and were therefore excluded. The authors suggested that the approach could potentially be generalized to other disease states and immunological phenotypes. In a later analysis, 16,951 TCR beta sequences were associated with specific HLA alleles at a false discovery rate of 0.05. Compared with the roughly 670-donor mean, donors in an Asian-associated ancestry cluster had fewer N-insertions in productive TCRs, according to a later genetic analysis. A few of the identified cytomegalovirus-associated TCR beta chains were confirmed in vitro to be specific for cytomegalovirus antigens. Most TCR sequences were seen in very few donors, while some public TCRs were found in many individuals. In a later analysis, HLA-associated TCR beta chains were found to be more clonally expanded and to have lower generation probabilities than equally common non-associated chains. Linkage disequilibrium might explain the correlated functional status among segregating V segments, but an unknown experimental factor could not be excluded. Some 15 rarely observed V segments, including chromosome 9 orphons, were excluded from the earlier analysis of about 600 of the donors because counts were too low. Only TCR beta chains were sequenced in this cohort, and the absence of alpha or paired-chain data limited detectable features. According to a later analysis, TCR association rates differed among HLA loci, with DRB1 alleles showing the most associated TCRs and HLA-C alleles showing the fewest. CMV serostatus was the only immune exposure information available for the cohort.

Receptor amplification or capture employed the immunoSEQ multiplex PCR assay. For the multiplex PCR, a mixture combining 60 forward primers for TCR Vbeta segments and 13 reverse primers for TCR Jbeta segments was used. The CDR3 region of rearranged TCR beta genes was amplified from genomic DNA with a multiplex PCR assay. The Illumina HiSeq System was used to sequence the amplified TCR beta libraries as 87-base-pair reads. In the source study's methods: Across the 670 or so repertoires, a later analysis counted about 81 million unique TCR beta chains, roughly 11 million of which were shared by at least two donors. To remove PCR and sequencing errors, raw reads were error-corrected and collapsed into unique sequences using a nearest-neighbor algorithm that merged closely related sequences. Alignment of CDR3 sequences to IMGT reference sequences was used to assign V, D and J gene segments. For a sequence to be retained, a match of at least six nucleotides was required to both a V gene segment and a J gene segment. Rearrangements were classified as productive when the CDR3 lacked stop codons and remained in frame with V and J, and all other rearrangements were classified as non-productive. Following IMGT convention, CDR3 was defined as the stretch from the second conserved V-encoded cysteine up to the conserved J-encoded phenylalanine. In an earlier analysis of around 600 of the donors, sequences lacking an unambiguous match to a single V gene segment were excluded. An earlier analysis of fewer than 750 of the donors called V segments functional above 56.7% productive rearrangements and segregating when the between-donor standard deviation exceeded 5%. A statistical classification framework was built to diagnose cytomegalovirus status from the catalog of TCR beta chain sequences. In a later analysis, TCR nucleotide sequences were compared against IMGT/GENE-DB human TR gene sequences so that V and J genes could be assigned. In a later analysis, CDR3 sequences and most-parsimonious VDJ recombination scenarios were assigned using the TCRdist pipeline. In a later analysis, each TCR beta chain was defined by its CDR3 amino acid sequence together with its V-gene family, and reads without a unique V-gene family were excluded. As a way to deal with suspected cross-contamination and a sequencing artifact, a later analysis dropped 640 or so nucleotide sequences that were highly shared and had low generation probability. In a later analysis, a clonal expansion index for each public chain was calculated from normalized within-repertoire ranks of inferred template counts. In a later analysis, generation probabilities were computed with a VDJ recombination model fitted to out-of-frame rearrangements, and the resulting probabilities were checked against IGoR. In a later analysis, hypergeometric tests were used to score TCR-TCR, TCR-HLA and TCR-CMV co-occurrence, with a repertoire-size bias correction applied to TCR pairs. False discovery rates were estimated in a later analysis by permuting HLA or CMV assignments 20 times. In a later analysis, co-occurring TCRs were grouped using DBSCAN, with TCRdist sequence similarity added in when clustering inside HLA-allele-positive subsets. Repertoires with fewer than 30,000 or more than 120,000 public chains, plus five repertoires with anomalous nucleotide sharing, were excluded from co-occurrence clustering. TCRdb obtained this table from immuneACCESS and retained in-frame rearrangements with V and J assigned. These tables miss some clones; where compared with another copy, unresolved V genes account for less than half of the shortfall, and the remainder is unexplained. The DNA gave D and trimming, while V, J and clone size come from that table. The sample table records around 130,000 clones; just over 75% of these occur just once. The ten largest clones take up around 2% of the sample.

The chain is made from TRBV9 and TRBJ1-3, with TRBD1 perhaps the D gene, on 6 matching bases. This clonotype originated in a woman aged 45-59 years in good health and CMV-seronegative. Sequencing was done on a sample of PBMCs. The CDR3 region: CASSTMDSTPSGNTIYF. The sequenced DNA is TGTGCCAGCAGCACCATGGACAGCACTCCTTCTGGAAACACCATATATTTT. Joined to the reference TRBV9 and TRBJ1-3 proteins, this CDR3 gives the full variable domain: DSGVTQTPKHLITATGQRVTLRCSPRSGDLSVYWYQQSLDQGLQFLIQYYNGEERAKGNILERFSAQQFPDLHSELNLSSLELGDSALYFCASSTMDSTPSGNTIYFGEGSWLTVV.